These 21 T cell receptor beta chains were all obtained from the same sample, sequenced in a study of blood T cell repertoires in COVID-19 (dated by TCRdb to the early 2020s). The library came from the immunoSEQ multiplex PCR assay. TCRdb holds this immuneACCESS table with in-frame rearrangements only. Some clones are missing; in checked studies, unresolved V genes explain under half, and the rest has no known cause. The sample has 60,000 or so clones on record, around 83% of them singletons. The ten largest clones capture roughly 3.6% of the sample. The sequencing input was peripheral blood. Receptors were obtained from a woman aged 80 or older with acute or convalescent COVID-19.

This chain links TRBV10-3 with TRBJ1-4; no clear D. V lost 8 bases and J lost 8, with 12 bases in between. The CDR3 is 12 residues long. Germline V gives CDR1 ENHRY, CDR2 SYGVKD. The CDR3 reads CAIRSPREKLFF. CDR3 bases: TGTGCCATCCGCTCCCCTAGGGAAAAACTGTTTTTT.

CDR3 DNA sequence: TGTGCCAGCAGTAACAGGGTACCCGCTGAAGCTTTCTTT. It codes for CASSNRVPAEAFF. The chain joins TRBV28 to TRBJ1-1; TRBD1 might be the D (6 bases). V was shortened by 5 bases and J by 6 bases, with 13 bases between the two germline ends. There are 13 residues in the CDR3. Germline loops: CDR1 MDHEN, CDR2 SYDVKM.

In its sample, this clone was seen once. The chain is built from TRBV5-1 and TRBJ2-5; no definite D call. This CDR3 comprises 12 residues. V was clipped by 2 bases and J by 5 bases, with 7 bases between them. Per germline, CDR1 SGHRS and CDR2 YFSETQ. CDR3 bases: TGCGCCAGCAGCTTTCCCCCGGAGACCCAGTACTTC. This translates into CASSFPPETQYF.

The CDR3 spells CASRAGLNTDTQYF. CDR3 coding DNA: TGTGCCAGCAGGGCGGGGCTTAACACAGATACGCAGTATTTT. V and J are TRBV7-3 and TRBJ2-3; possibly TRBD2 for D (6 bases). The germline V gene has CDR1 SGHTA and CDR2 FQGTGA. Between the trimmed V and J ends, which lost 6 bases and 2 bases, there was a span of 12 bases. The CDR3 is 14 residues long. Together with reference TRBV7-3 and TRBJ2-3, the CDR3 gives the full variable domain: GAGVSQTPSNKVTEKGKYVELRCDPISGHTALYWYRQSLGQGPEFLIYFQGTGAADDSGLPNDRFFAVRPEGSVSTLKIQRTERGDSAVYLCASRAGLNTDTQYFGPGTRLTVL.

The V call is TRBV7-8, the J call TRBJ1-5; TRBD1 might be the D (5 bases). V lost 4 bases, J lost 4 bases, and 11 bases lay in between. Germline V gene data show CDR1 as SGHVS and CDR2 as FQNEAQ. The CDR3 is 14 amino acids. The CDR3 sequence is CASSSWTTNQPQHF. In nucleotides, the CDR3 is TGTGCCAGCAGCTCTTGGACAACGAATCAGCCCCAGCATTTT.

The gene calls are TRBV5-8 and TRBJ2-5, with D possibly being TRBD1 (7 bases). Trimming removed 6 bases at V and 4 bases at J, with 25 bases between. Per the germline V gene, CDR1 is SGHTS and CDR2 is YDEGEE. This CDR3 region has 17 residues. The CDR3 DNA reads as TGTGCCAGCATCCTGGGGGTAGTAAACAGGGGAGGAGAGACCCAGTACTTC. Translating gives CASILGVVNRGGETQYF.

This clone occurred once. V is TRBV19 and J is TRBJ2-5, with TRBD2 matching 7 bases. The germline gives CDR1 LNHDA, CDR2 SQIVND (reference sequence). The CDR3 loop spans 13 amino acids. V shed 7 bases and J 0 bases; nucleotides not matched to a gene: 2. This chain's CDR3 is CASKAGDQETQYF. In DNA form, the CDR3 reads TGTGCCAGTAAGGCGGGGGACCAAGAGACCCAGTACTTC.

This chain joins TRBV6-4 and TRBJ2-2; 13 nucleotides line up with TRBD2. CDR3 size: 15 residues. The trim removed 5 bases at V and 6 bases at J, leaving 3 bases unmatched. CDR1 and CDR2 from the germline V gene are MRHNA and SNTAGT. In DNA, the CDR3 is TGTGCCAGCAGTCCCGGACTAGCGGGAGCCGGGGAGCTGTTTTTT. Its protein is CASSPGLAGAGELFF.

The rearrangement uses TRBV7-9 and TRBJ2-7, with TRBD2 matching 10 bases. The ends lost 5 bases at V and 0 bases at J; junction bases unmatched: 4. The CDR3 loop spans 15 amino acids. Per germline, CDR1 SEHNR and CDR2 FQNEAQ (reference sequence). In DNA, the CDR3 is TGTGCCAGCAGCAGTAGCGGGGGGACCTCCTACGAGCAGTACTTC. Translated, it gives CASSSSGGTSYEQYF.

This chain links TRBV9 with TRBJ2-1; TRBD2 matches at 9 bases. Germline V CDR1 and CDR2: SGDLS, YYNGEE. The CDR3 length is 17 residues. J lost 0 bases, V lost 4 bases, and 8 bases had no gene match. CDR3 DNA: TGTGCCAGCAGCCCCAGACTAGCGGCGAGCTCCTACAATGAGCAGTTCTTC. Its translation is CASSPRLAASSYNEQFF.

This sequence joins TRBV28 and TRBJ1-2; unclear D gene. The CDR3 runs to 14 residues. Germline assignment: CDR1 MDHEN and CDR2 SYDVKM. Trimming cost V 4 bases and J 8 bases, with 17 bases left between them. CDR3 DNA sequence: TGTGCCAGCAGTTCGGAGCTTGCGACGTGGGGCTACACCTTC. Its translation is CASSSELATWGYTF.

The chain carries TRBV7-9 and TRBJ2-1, with TRBD2 identical over 9 bases. This CDR3 is 13 amino acids long. The germline V gene encodes CDR1 SEHNR and CDR2 FQNEAQ (reference sequence). The V gene end was trimmed by 1 base and the J gene end by 14 bases; junction bases not matched to a gene: 6. For the CDR3, the DNA is TGTGCCAGCAGCTTAGGTGGGACTAGCAGCGAGTTCTTC. Translation: CASSLGGTSSEFF.

The genes are TRBV10-3 and TRBJ2-1; D is perhaps TRBD2 (6 bases). Germline CDR1 is ENHRY and CDR2 is SYGVKD. The CDR3 has 12 amino acids. Trimming stripped 0 bases from V and 13 bases from J, with 10 bases between. The CDR3 region has the DNA TGTGCCATCAGTGAGTCTGCCGCGGGACAGTTCTTC. This codes for CAISESAAGQFF.

The chain links TRBV30 to TRBJ2-1; D unresolved. Trimming removed 7 bases from V and 1 base from J, with 8 bases in between. This CDR3 spans 12 amino acids. In germline, CDR1 is GTSNPN, CDR2 SVGIG (reference sequence). This chain's CDR3 is CAFTESYNEQFF. CDR3 DNA: TGTGCCTTTACGGAGTCCTACAATGAGCAGTTCTTC. Full variable domain (missing parts from reference TRBV30 and TRBJ2-1): SQTIHQWPATLVQPVGSPLSLECTVEGTSNPNLYWYRQAAGRGLQLLFYSVGIGQISSEVPQNLSASRPQDRQFILSSKKLLLSDSGFYLCAFTESYNEQFFGPGTRLTVL.

CDR3 sequence: CASSLGGRAQDTQYF. As DNA, the CDR3 is TGCGCCAGCAGCTTGGGCGGGAGGGCCCAAGATACGCAGTATTTT. The chain uses TRBV5-1 and TRBJ2-3, with 9 bases lining up with TRBD2. The CDR3 consists of 15 residues. Germline V lookup: CDR1 SGHRS, CDR2 YFSETQ. Trimming removed 0 bases from V and 5 bases from J; junction bases left unmatched: 4.

The genes are TRBV7-9 and TRBJ1-1; TRBD1 is a possible D gene (6 bases). The CDR3 is 17 residues long. Between the trimmed V and J ends, which lost 1 base and 5 bases, there was a span of 20 bases. CDR1 and CDR2 (germline): SEHNR, FQNEAQ (reference sequence). CDR3 residues: CASSLGNSLGARTEAFF. In nucleotides, the CDR3 is TGTGCCAGCAGCTTAGGTAATTCATTGGGGGCCCGTACTGAAGCTTTCTTT.

V and J are TRBV11-2 and TRBJ2-5; TRBD2 aligns across 7 bases. The CDR3 covers 16 residues. V lost 5 bases, J lost 2 bases, and 11 bases stayed unmatched. Germline CDR1 is SGHAT and CDR2 is FQNNGV. The CDR3 nucleotides are TGTGCCAGCAGCCGAGAGCCTAGCGGAAAACAAGAGACCCAGTACTTC. It yields the protein CASSREPSGKQETQYF.

The chain has TRBV6-1 and TRBJ2-6, with D uncertain. The CDR3 has 15 residues. Germline V gene lookup returns CDR1 MNHNS and CDR2 SASEGT. V was shortened by 5 bases and J by 1 base, with 9 bases between the two germline ends. The chain's CDR3 is CASSQTASGANVLTF. For the CDR3, the DNA is TGTGCCAGCAGTCAAACTGCGTCTGGGGCCAACGTCCTGACTTTC.

This clone was counted between two and nine times. The gene calls are TRBV7-9 and TRBJ1-6; TRBD1 might be the D (6 bases). Germline V gene lookup returns CDR1 SEHNR and CDR2 FQNEAQ (reference sequence). Between the trimmed V and J ends, which lost 6 bases and 3 bases, there was a span of 12 bases. This CDR3 is built from 15 residues. The CDR3 region has the DNA TGTGCCAGCAGTCCAACACAGGGCTATAATTCACCCCTCCACTTT. Residues: CASSPTQGYNSPLHF.

The table lists this clone with a count of one. The chain combines TRBV7-9 with TRBJ2-3; D perhaps matches TRBD1 (6 bases). The CDR3 consists of 13 residues. V shed 9 bases and J shed 3 bases, with 13 bases lying between them. Germline values: CDR1 SEHNR, CDR2 FQNEAQ (reference sequence). The CDR3 coding sequence is TGTGCCAGACAGGGTGCGAGGACAGATACGCAGTATTTT. Its protein product is CARQGARTDTQYF.

CDR3 sequence (DNA): TGTGCCAGCAGCTTAGTTGTAGAGAGCTCCTACAATGAGCAGTTCTTC. This sequence encodes CASSLVVESSYNEQFF. The chain carries TRBV13 and TRBJ2-1; D unclear. The V gene lost 1 base and the J gene lost 0 bases, with 10 bases spanning the gap. Germline values: CDR1 PRHDT, CDR2 FYEKMQ (reference sequence). CDR3 length equals 16 residues.